This T cell receptor beta chain was captured by sequencing in a study of blood T cell repertoires in COVID-19. In the study overall: Italy, Spain and the United States were the sources of the convalescent and acute COVID-19 samples.

In the original processing: The assay estimated nucleated cells by amplifying reference gene primers. Assay: immunoSEQ multiplex PCR; the TCRdb copy retains only in-frame clones and omits some. D and trimming come from the DNA, and the V and J calls and clone size come from that table. Altogether approximately 260,000 clones are present, roughly 81% being singletons, with the ten largest covering under 8%. Individuals drawn from approximately 26 US areas were roughly 18 to 95 years old. Within 2 weeks before study entry, exposed participants met a COVID-19 case. The CDR3 covers 13 residues. Trimming stripped 0 bases from V and 5 bases from J, with 7 bases between.

The chain couples TRBV12-3 or TRBV12-4 to TRBJ1-2; D is undetermined. The TCR comes from a woman between 45 and 60 years old who had been exposed to COVID-19. The sample was PBMCs or T cells enriched from blood (not recorded which). The CDR3 protein is CASSLALSYGYTF. The CDR3, as DNA: TGTGCCAGCAGTTTAGCCCTGAGTTATGGCTACACCTTC.